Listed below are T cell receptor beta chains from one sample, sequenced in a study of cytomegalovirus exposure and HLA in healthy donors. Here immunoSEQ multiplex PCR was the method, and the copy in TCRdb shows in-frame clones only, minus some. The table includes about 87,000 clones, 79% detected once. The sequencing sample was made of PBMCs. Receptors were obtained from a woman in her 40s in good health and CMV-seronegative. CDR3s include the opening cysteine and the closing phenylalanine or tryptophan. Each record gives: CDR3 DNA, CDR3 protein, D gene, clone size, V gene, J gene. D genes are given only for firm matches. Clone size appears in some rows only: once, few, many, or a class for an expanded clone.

DNA: TGTGCCAGCAGCTTAGAGGGACAATTCGGCGCTGAAGCTTTCTTT
CDR3: CASSLEGQFGAEAFF
D: .
size: .
V: TRBV7-2
J: TRBJ1-1

DNA: TGTGCCAGCAGGTTCACAGGAGAGAACACTGAAGCTTTCTTT
CDR3: CASRFTGENTEAFF
D: .
size: .
V: TRBV7-2
J: TRBJ1-1

DNA: TGTGCCAGCAGCTTAGTGCAGGGGCAAGAGACCCAGTACTTC
CDR3: CASSLVQGQETQYF
D: .
size: .
V: TRBV7-9
J: TRBJ2-5

DNA: TGTGCCAGCAGCTCCGGGACAGGGTCCCCCTACGAGCAGTACTTC
CDR3: CASSSGTGSPYEQYF
D: TRBD1
size: .
V: TRBV7-3
J: TRBJ2-7

DNA: TGTGCCAGTAGCTTCGGACAGGGCAATTTTAATCAGCCCCAGCATTTT
CDR3: CASSFGQGNFNQPQHF
D: TRBD1
size: .
V: TRBV19
J: TRBJ1-5

DNA: TGTGCCACCCGTACGGCAGGGATTAATGAAAAACTGTTTTTT
CDR3: CATRTAGINEKLFF
D: .
size: .
V: TRBV19
J: TRBJ1-4

DNA: TGTGCCAGCAGCTTGATTGTGACTACAACCTACGAGCAGTACTTC
CDR3: CASSLIVTTTYEQYF
D: .
size: .
V: TRBV7-8
J: TRBJ2-7

DNA: TGTGCCTGGACGGCAGGGGGAGAGACCCAGTACTTC
CDR3: CAWTAGGETQYF
D: TRBD1
size: .
V: TRBV30
J: TRBJ2-5

DNA: TGTGCCAGCTCAGCAACTAGCGGGGGGAACTACGAGCAGTACTTC
CDR3: CASSATSGGNYEQYF
D: TRBD2
size: .
V: TRBV18
J: TRBJ2-7

DNA: TGCGCCAGCAGCCCCGGAGGGGGCTGGGGCACTGAAGCTTTCTTT
CDR3: CASSPGGGWGTEAFF
D: TRBD1
size: few
V: TRBV4-3
J: TRBJ1-1

DNA: TGCGCCAGCAGCCTACCGAACAATGAGCAGTTCTTC
CDR3: CASSLPNNEQFF
D: .
size: .
V: TRBV5-1
J: TRBJ2-1

DNA: TGTGCCAGCAGCCGGGGGGGACTCTATGGCTACACCTTC
CDR3: CASSRGGLYGYTF
D: .
size: .
V: TRBV14
J: TRBJ1-2

DNA: TGTGCCAGCCGCGGGGGGACGGCCGTCTCCTACGAGCAGTACTTC
CDR3: CASRGGTAVSYEQYF
D: TRBD2
size: .
V: TRBV27
J: TRBJ2-7

DNA: TGTGCCAGCAGTGTGAACAGGGGGAGTCGCATAGCCAAAAACATTCAGTACTTC
CDR3: CASSVNRGSRIAKNIQYF
D: TRBD1
size: .
V: TRBV2
J: TRBJ2-4